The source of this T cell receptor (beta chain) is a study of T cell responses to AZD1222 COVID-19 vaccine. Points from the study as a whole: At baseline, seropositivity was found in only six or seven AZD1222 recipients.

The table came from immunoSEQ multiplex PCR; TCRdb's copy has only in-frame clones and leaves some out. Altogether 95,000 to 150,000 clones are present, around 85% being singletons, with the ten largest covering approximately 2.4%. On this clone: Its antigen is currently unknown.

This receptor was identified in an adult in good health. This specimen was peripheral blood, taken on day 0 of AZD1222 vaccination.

The CDR3 loop is CASRAGTGDTDTQYF. DNA for the CDR3: TGCGCCAGCAGGGCCGGGACAGGGGATACGGATACGCAGTATTTT. The J gene is TRBJ2-3, the V gene TRBV10-1; 10 nucleotides line up with TRBD1. J gave up 6 bases and V 6 bases, and 9 bases lay outside the gene matches. Looked up from germline, CDR1 is WNHNN and CDR2 is SYGVQD (reference sequence). This CDR3 has 15 amino acids.